What follows are 20 T cell receptor beta chains derived from one specimen sequenced in a study of shared clonotypes between healthy human individuals. The repertoire was sequenced with immunoSEQ multiplex PCR; TCRdb's copy has only in-frame clones and lacks some. The table lists about a million clones, about 80% of them singletons. Sequencing was done on a sample of memory CD4+ T cells sorted from blood. Specified subset: CD45RA-negative fraction. The receptor source for this set is a man aged 18 to 30 in good health.

The CDR3 here is CASGEGRENTEAFF. CDR3 coding DNA: TGCGCCAGCGGCGAGGGGAGGGAGAACACTGAAGCTTTCTTT. The genes are TRBV5-1 and TRBJ1-1; the D gene is possibly TRBD1 (5 bases). CDR3 length: 14 amino acids. With 7 bases removed from V and 1 base from J, the gap between germline ends came to 14 bases. Germline loops: CDR1 SGHRS, CDR2 YFSETQ.

The V call is TRBV7-6, the J call TRBJ2-1; 9 bases are shared with TRBD2. Trimming at V came to 2 bases and at J to 5 bases, leaving 4 bases not matched to a gene. CDR1 and CDR2 (germline): SGHVS, FNYEAQ. The CDR3 is made up of 15 amino acids. The CDR3 sequence: CASSLSTSGDNEQFF. The DNA for the CDR3 is TGTGCCAGCAGCTTATCGACTAGCGGAGACAATGAGCAGTTCTTC.

The chain uses TRBV5-1 and TRBJ2-5, with TRBD1 as a possible D gene (6 bases). The CDR3 spans 14 residues. V was pared by 0 bases and J by 4 bases, with 10 bases between. CDR1 is SGHRS and CDR2 is YFSETQ in the germline V gene. The CDR3 bases are TGCGCCAGCAGCTTGGTACAGGGAGTAGAGACCCAGTACTTC. Encoded protein: CASSLVQGVETQYF. The full variable domain, rest sourced from reference TRBV5-1 and TRBJ2-5, is KAGVTQTPRYLIKTRGQQVTLSCSPISGHRSVSWYQQTPGQGLQFLFEYFSETQRNKGNFPGRFSGRQFSNSRSEMNVSTLELGDSALYLCASSLVQGVETQYFGPGTRLLVL.

This chain joins TRBV5-5 and TRBJ1-2; maybe TRBD1 (5 bases). Germline CDR1 SGHKS, CDR2 YYEKEE (reference sequence). This CDR3 has 15 amino acids. The V end lost 4 bases, the J end lost 2 bases, and 15 bases lay between the germline ends. The chain's CDR3 is CASSPTEKGNYGYTF. In DNA, the CDR3 is TGTGCCAGCAGCCCGACAGAGAAAGGGAACTATGGCTACACCTTC.

This clone was detected a few times. The chain employs TRBV30 and TRBJ2-5; possibly TRBD1 for D (7 bases). The germline V gene has CDR1 GTSNPN and CDR2 SVGIG (reference sequence). Trimming pared 4 bases from V and 5 bases from J, leaving 11 bases between. This CDR3 has 12 residues. The CDR3 spells CAWKAGGETQYF. CDR3 DNA sequence: TGTGCCTGGAAGGCAGGGGGGGAGACCCAGTACTTC.

The chain joins TRBV2 to TRBJ2-7; 9 bases align to TRBD1. The germline V gene has CDR1 SNHLY and CDR2 FYNNEI. The CDR3 consists of 15 residues. The V and J ends lost 7 bases and 3 bases, in that order; junction bases with no gene match: 10. In DNA, the CDR3 is TGTGCCAGCACCCAGGGGGGGACAGGGATCTACGAGCAGTACTTC. Translated, it gives CASTQGGTGIYEQYF.

The chain couples TRBV30 to TRBJ2-2, with TRBD2 as a possible D gene (5 bases). Per the germline V gene, CDR1 is GTSNPN and CDR2 is SVGIG (reference sequence). Trimming stripped 4 bases from V and 6 bases from J, with 15 bases between. CDR3 length: 14 amino acids. The CDR3 loop reads CAWKREPTPGELFF. In DNA, the CDR3 is TGTGCCTGGAAGAGGGAACCTACTCCCGGGGAGCTGTTTTTT. The full variable domain, its missing parts supplied by reference TRBV30 and TRBJ2-2, is SQTIHQWPATLVQPVGSPLSLECTVEGTSNPNLYWYRQAAGRGLQLLFYSVGIGQISSEVPQNLSASRPQDRQFILSSKKLLLSDSGFYLCAWKREPTPGELFFGEGSRLTVL.

This clone was seen only once. A far larger clone lies a single base away; this is likely a read error. The chain has TRBV7-8 and TRBJ1-1, with 8 positions matching TRBD1. Germline CDR1 reads SGHVS; CDR2 reads FQNEAQ. Trimming took 6 bases from V and 5 from J; bases not matched to a gene: 5. The CDR3 is 13 residues long. DNA for the CDR3: TGTGCCAGCAGATTAAGACAGGGGACTGAAGCTTTCTTT. Residues: CASRLRQGTEAFF.

The genes are TRBV2 and TRBJ1-1; perhaps TRBD1 as D (5 bases). The CDR3 is 14 amino acids. In germline, CDR1 is SNHLY, CDR2 FYNNEI. V was cut by 0 bases and J by 7 bases, with 12 bases left in between. CDR3 protein: CASSEAVRANEAFF. For the CDR3, the DNA is TGTGCCAGCAGTGAAGCCGTCAGGGCAAATGAAGCTTTCTTT.

This clone was seen a few times. The chain combines TRBV10-3 with TRBJ2-1; 8 bases agree with TRBD2. This CDR3 is 15 amino acids long. CDR1 and CDR2 from the germline V gene are ENHRY and SYGVKD. With V trimmed by 8 bases and J by 2 bases, 8 bases remained unmatched. This CDR3 reads CAIGLAGLPYNEQFF. The CDR3 DNA follows: TGTGCCATCGGTTTAGCGGGACTGCCCTACAATGAGCAGTTCTTC.

The chain joins TRBV10-3 to TRBJ1-2; the match to TRBD1 covers 10 bases. The CDR3 length is 15 residues. J was trimmed by 4 bases and V by 2 bases; bases with no gene match: 4. Germline values: CDR1 ENHRY, CDR2 SYGVKD. CDR3 DNA sequence: TGTGCCATCAGTGAGGGGACAGGGGCTACCTATGGCTACACCTTC. This encodes CAISEGTGATYGYTF.

The chain has TRBV28 and TRBJ2-5; 10 bases align to TRBD1. The germline CDR1 and CDR2 sequences are MDHEN and SYDVKM. J lost 5 bases, V lost 4 bases, and 4 bases had no gene match. The CDR3 is 14 residues long. The CDR3 region is CASSSTGGRETQYF. For the CDR3, the DNA is TGTGCCAGCAGTTCGACAGGGGGCAGGGAGACCCAGTACTTC.

The CDR3 protein is CASSPGEGGELFF. In DNA form, the CDR3 reads TGTGCCAGCAGCCCCGGTGAGGGCGGGGAGCTGTTTTTT. The V call is TRBV11-2, the J call TRBJ2-2; tentatively, D is TRBD2 (5 bases). The CDR3 has 13 amino acids. Per the germline V gene, CDR1 is SGHAT and CDR2 is FQNNGV. The V end was cut by 5 bases, the J end by 7 bases, with 11 bases between.

CDR3 coding DNA: TGTGCCAGCAGTCCAGCGGGGGACACTGAAGCTTTCTTT. It specifies CASSPAGDTEAFF. This chain uses TRBV7-6 with TRBJ1-1; TRBD1 might be the D (5 bases). The CDR3 contains 13 residues. Germline CDR1 and CDR2: SGHVS and FNYEAQ. V was clipped by 6 bases and J by 3 bases, with 11 bases between them.

Worth noting for this clone: Being one base from a much bigger clone, this may be a read error. The genes are TRBV5-6 and TRBJ1-1; maybe TRBD1 (6 bases). Germline V CDR1 and CDR2: SGHDT, YYEEEE. The CDR3 runs 13 residues. The CDR3 here is CASSGQLKTEAFF. The CDR3 DNA is TGTGCCAGCAGCGGACAGTTGAAGACTGAAGCTTTCTTT.

The CDR3 nucleotides read TGTGCCTGGAGGGAAGTGGGGACGGAGACCCAGTACTTC. This gives the protein CAWREVGTETQYF. This chain links TRBV30 with TRBJ2-5; the D call may be TRBD1 or TRBD2 (5 bases each). This CDR3 is built from 13 residues. CDR1 and CDR2 from the germline V gene are GTSNPN and SVGIG (reference sequence). Between the trimmed V and J ends, which lost 3 bases and 5 bases, there was a span of 13 bases.

The chain has TRBV6-6 and TRBJ1-5; weak D call: TRBD1 (6 bases). The CDR3 runs 15 residues. Trimming removed 6 bases at V and 5 bases at J, with 17 bases between. Germline V gene data show CDR1 as MNHNY and CDR2 as SVGAGI (reference sequence). CDR3: CASRPRQVSDQPQHF. The CDR3 DNA follows: TGTGCCAGCAGACCGCGACAGGTTTCGGATCAGCCCCAGCATTTT.

The chain joins TRBV5-1 to TRBJ2-3; 10 positions agree with TRBD2. The CDR3 runs 16 residues. Looked up from germline, CDR1 is SGHRS and CDR2 is YFSETQ. V gave up 4 bases and J gave up 0 bases; unmatched junction bases: 5. The CDR3: CASSQGLAKSTDTQYF. The CDR3 nucleotides read TGCGCCAGCAGCCAGGGACTAGCGAAAAGCACAGATACGCAGTATTTT.

The V gene is TRBV4-1, the J gene TRBJ2-7, with D uncertain. Germline assignment: CDR1 MGHRA and CDR2 YSYEKL. This CDR3 is 14 amino acids long. Trimming pared 6 bases from V and 0 bases from J, leaving 12 bases between. The CDR3 bases are TGCGCCAGCAGACAACAATCCCACTCCTACGAGCAGTACTTC. Translation: CASRQQSHSYEQYF.

The chain recombines TRBV7-2 with TRBJ1-1, with D hard to call. Deletions cut 3 bases from V and 1 base from J, with 12 bases between. This CDR3 contains 15 residues. Germline V lookup: CDR1 SGHTA, CDR2 FQGNSA. The CDR3 protein is CASSFEDWANTEAFF. The CDR3 DNA sequence: TGTGCCAGCAGCTTTGAGGACTGGGCGAACACTGAAGCTTTCTTT.